This T cell receptor (beta chain) came from a study of cytomegalovirus exposure and HLA in healthy donors. General study points: There were 150 or so TCR beta chains listed as cytomegalovirus-associated.

This CDR3 comprises 18 residues. V was trimmed by 4 bases and J by 4 bases, leaving 25 bases between them. CDR1 SEHNR and CDR2 FQNEAQ come from the germline V gene (reference sequence). As regards this clone: Its antigen is not known.

This table comes from immunoSEQ multiplex PCR, and its TCRdb copy is limited to in-frame clones, with some not included. The table has some 190,000 clones, 86% seen once; the top ten hold almost 1.5%. This clonotype was sampled from a woman under 30 in good health and CMV-seronegative. The specimen sequenced was PBMCs. The chain is built from TRBV7-9 and TRBJ1-2; D is possibly TRBD1 (6 bases). The CDR3: CASSSYLGGLLSLYGYTF. The DNA for the CDR3 is TGTGCCAGCAGCTCCTATCTGGGGGGGCTTTTGTCCCTCTATGGCTACACCTTC.